This T cell receptor beta chain was identified during a study of cytomegalovirus exposure and HLA in healthy donors. As for the study in general: According to later analysis, the same platform produced the 130 or so validation and several hundred first-cohort repertoires.

The CDR3 loop spans 13 amino acids. Germline CDR1 is SGHDT and CDR2 is YYEEEE. V was shortened by 2 bases and J by 6 bases, with 11 bases between the two germline ends. Study results and limitations: The authors confirmed in vitro that a few CMV-associated chains were specific for CMV antigens.

Repertoires were generated with immunoSEQ multiplex PCR, while TCRdb's copy carries only in-frame clones and drops some. The sample lists about 38,000 clones, approximately 92% occurring once. A word on this clone: Its antigen is unknown.

The rearrangement links TRBV5-6 to TRBJ1-1; D uncertain. Sequencing was done on a sample of PBMCs. This receptor was obtained from a man between 18 and 35 years old in good health and CMV-seronegative. CDR3 residues: CASSFVRVAEAFF. The CDR3 DNA follows: TGTGCCAGCAGCTTTGTTCGAGTCGCTGAAGCTTTCTTT. Variable domain in full (rest from reference TRBV5-6 and TRBJ1-1): DAGVTQSPTHLIKTRGQQVTLRCSPKSGHDTVSWYQQALGQGPQFIFQYYEEEERQRGNFPDRFSGHQFPNYSSELNVNALLLGDSALYLCASSFVRVAEAFFGQGTRLTVV.